These 32 T cell receptor beta chains came from one sample sequenced in a study of T cells in tuberculosis. Assay: immunoSEQ multiplex PCR; the TCRdb copy retains only in-frame clones and omits some. There are 55,000 to 60,000 clones in the sample; roughly 90% occur only once, and just over 20% lies in the top ten. Thawed, overnight-rested PBMC were stained with GMM-loaded CD1B tetramer, viability dye and anti-CD3, then sorted. CD1B tetramers were loaded with Rhodococcus equi-derived C32 glucose monomycolate. Source material: CD1b-GMM tetramer-negative cells sorted from PBMCs. The origin of the receptors is an adult woman with latent tuberculosis.

The V call is TRBV29-1, the J call TRBJ2-7; TRBD1 aligns across 8 bases. The CDR3 spans 13 residues. Trimming cost V 6 bases and J 5 bases; bases outside gene matches: 9. The germline CDR1 and CDR2 sequences are SQVTM and ANQGSEA. The CDR3 spells CSVRRTGPHEQYF. The CDR3 DNA follows: TGCAGCGTACGAAGGACAGGGCCCCACGAGCAGTACTTC.

The V call is TRBV6-5, the J call TRBJ2-5; D remains ambiguous. V was cut by 8 bases and J by 2 bases, with 15 bases left in between. CDR1 and CDR2 (germline): MNHEY, SVGAGI. This CDR3 has 14 residues. The CDR3 is CASQHWRQQETQYF. The DNA for the CDR3 is TGTGCCAGCCAACACTGGCGGCAACAAGAGACCCAGTACTTC.

This clone occurred once. The chain combines TRBV29-1 with TRBJ2-5, with 8 bases aligning to TRBD1. Germline V CDR1 and CDR2: SQVTM, ANQGSEA. The CDR3 is made up of 14 amino acids. V shed 6 bases, J shed 3 bases, and the junction held 9 bases outside the gene matches. This CDR3 is CSVLGTGGEETQYF. The CDR3 DNA reads as TGCAGCGTCCTGGGGACAGGAGGAGAAGAGACCCAGTACTTC. Complete variable domain (other parts from reference TRBV29-1 and TRBJ2-5): SAVISQKPSRDICQRGTSLTIQCQVDSQVTMMFWYRQQPGQSLTLIATANQGSEATYESGFVIDKFPISRPNLTFSTLTVSNMSPEDSSIYLCSVLGTGGEETQYFGPGTRLLVL.

The chain recombines TRBV7-2 with TRBJ2-1, with 7 bases lining up with TRBD1. The CDR3 length is 14 residues. CDR1 and CDR2 from the germline V gene are SGHTA and FQGNSA. With 4 bases clipped from V and 4 bases from J, the junction kept 4 bases outside the gene matches. The CDR3 protein is CASSSDRIYNEQFF. CDR3 DNA: TGTGCCAGCAGCTCGGACAGGATTTACAATGAGCAGTTCTTC.

The J gene is TRBJ1-2, the V gene TRBV5-4; TRBD1 matches at 8 bases. CDR1 and CDR2 (germline): SGHNT, YYREEE (reference sequence). This CDR3 contains 15 residues. Trimming cost V 4 bases and J 0 bases; bases outside gene matches: 5. The CDR3 DNA follows: TGTGCCAGCAGCCCAAGACAGGGGTCTAACTATGGCTACACCTTC. Protein: CASSPRQGSNYGYTF.

For the CDR3, the DNA is TGTGCCAGGGTCCCCCTCGGGGACACTGAAGCTTTCTTT. It translates to CARVPLGDTEAFF. V gene TRBV6-1 combines with J gene TRBJ1-1; D call uncertain. The CDR3 contains 13 residues. V was trimmed by 9 bases and J by 3 bases, leaving 14 bases between them. Germline CDR1 reads MNHNS; CDR2 reads SASEGT.

This clone appeared a few times. The chain combines TRBV9 with TRBJ2-5, with a weak D call TRBD2 (5 bases). The CDR3 length is 14 residues. CDR1 is SGDLS, CDR2 YYNGEE, per germline. V was pared by 2 bases and J by 5 bases, with 13 bases between. This CDR3 is CASSVSSGYETQYF. Written as DNA, the CDR3 is TGTGCCAGCAGCGTTTCGTCGGGGTACGAGACCCAGTACTTC.

This chain joins TRBV6-5 and TRBJ1-4, with no clear D. Germline lookup yields CDR1 MNHEY and CDR2 SVGAGI. Trimming removed 2 bases from V and 3 bases from J, with 10 bases in between. The CDR3 is made up of 15 amino acids. CDR3 residues: CASSYRPGANEKLFF. As DNA, the CDR3 is TGTGCCAGCAGTTACAGACCGGGAGCTAATGAAAAACTGTTTTTT.

J is TRBJ2-1 and V is TRBV7-8, with a possible D match to TRBD2 (6 bases). Trimming took 5 bases from V and 5 from J, leaving 19 bases between them. The CDR3 contains 16 residues. CDR1 SGHVS and CDR2 FQNEAQ come from the germline V gene. The CDR3 here is CASSPYWGERDNEQFF. The CDR3 coding sequence is TGTGCCAGCAGCCCCTATTGGGGGGAGAGGGACAATGAGCAGTTCTTC.

The chain combines TRBV13 with TRBJ2-7; 10 positions match TRBD2. The CDR3 has 18 amino acids. V lost 0 bases, J lost 5 bases, and 13 bases stayed unmatched. The germline CDR1 and CDR2 sequences are PRHDT and FYEKMQ (reference sequence). DNA for the CDR3: TGTGCCAGCAGCTTAGGCAGGGTAGCGGGAGGTTTGATACACGAGCAGTACTTC. Translating it yields CASSLGRVAGGLIHEQYF.

Here the CDR3 reads CSVEDPFSYEQYF. The DNA of the CDR3 is TGCAGCGTTGAAGATCCGTTCTCCTACGAGCAGTACTTC. The V call is TRBV29-1, the J call TRBJ2-7; D gene uncertain. The CDR3 is 13 residues long. V was shortened by 0 bases and J by 0 bases, with 6 bases between the two germline ends. Germline V gene data show CDR1 as SQVTM and CDR2 as ANQGSEA.

The rearrangement uses TRBV7-6 and TRBJ2-3; TRBD2 might be the D (6 bases). CDR1 is SGHVS, CDR2 FNYEAQ, per germline. This CDR3 contains 14 residues. Trimming left V 5 bases short and J 8 bases short, with 17 bases between. Written as DNA, the CDR3 is TGTGCCAGCAGCCCTTTCGGGGGTCCCGTTACGCAGTATTTT. Protein sequence: CASSPFGGPVTQYF.

In DNA form, the CDR3 reads TGTGCCAGCAGCCTTCGCCTCGGGACTAGCGGGGGTAAGGAGCAGTTCTTC. Its protein is CASSLRLGTSGGKEQFF. The chain couples TRBV7-8 to TRBJ2-1; 14 nucleotides match TRBD2. The ends lost 5 bases at V and 10 bases at J; junction bases unmatched: 13. CDR3 length: 17 residues. CDR1 and CDR2 (germline): SGHVS, FQNEAQ.

V is TRBV5-1 and J is TRBJ2-5, with 14 bases that match TRBD2. V shed 4 bases, J shed 5 bases, and the junction held 7 bases outside the gene matches. This CDR3 spans 16 amino acids. Germline CDR1 reads SGHRS; CDR2 reads YFSETQ. CDR3 residues: CASSLRLAGGRETQYF. CDR3 DNA sequence: TGCGCCAGCAGCCTCCGACTAGCGGGGGGGCGGGAGACCCAGTACTTC.

This chain links TRBV19 with TRBJ2-1; TRBD1 matches 10 bases. The CDR3 runs 15 residues. The ends lost 2 bases at V and 6 bases at J; junction bases unmatched: 4. CDR1 LNHDA and CDR2 SQIVND come from the germline V gene (reference sequence). In DNA form, the CDR3 reads TGTGCCAGTAGTATATCCGGGACAGGGGTCAATGAGCAGTTCTTC. This encodes CASSISGTGVNEQFF.

The rearrangement uses TRBV21-1 and TRBJ1-6; TRBD1 reflects the table's D call only, with no check against the DNA. TRBV21-1 is an annotated pseudogene. The CDR3 spans 14 residues. CDR3 loop: CASSMDRGRSPLHF. The CDR3 DNA follows: TGTGCCAGCAGTATGGACAGGGGGCGGTCACCCCTCCACTTT.

The chain carries TRBV7-9 and TRBJ1-1; D call uncertain. Trimming removed 5 bases at V and 6 bases at J, with 13 bases between. This CDR3 region has 13 residues. Germline values: CDR1 SEHNR, CDR2 FQNEAQ (reference sequence). Here the CDR3 reads CASSVGSEAEAFF. The CDR3 nucleotides are TGTGCCAGCAGCGTAGGTTCGGAGGCTGAAGCTTTCTTT.

This chain links TRBV28 with TRBJ2-7, with 7 bases aligning to TRBD1. The V gene's germline CDR1 is MDHEN and CDR2 SYDVKM. There are 15 residues in the CDR3. The junction had 16 bases not matched to a gene; V was cut back by 8 bases and J by 6 bases. Written as DNA, the CDR3 is TGTGCCAGCCTCCAAACTGAACAGGGGTTTGGCGAGCAGTACTTC. Protein sequence: CASLQTEQGFGEQYF.

This clone showed up just a few times. V gene TRBV19 combines with J gene TRBJ1-5, with 7 bases that match TRBD1. V was clipped by 9 bases and J by 6 bases; unmatched bases: 11. Germline CDR1 and CDR2: LNHDA and SQIVND (reference sequence). The CDR3 totals 14 residues. CDR3 nucleotide sequence: TGTGCCAGCCAGCGACAGGGAGCGGGTCAGCCCCAGCATTTT. This gives the protein CASQRQGAGQPQHF.

This CDR3 is CASGQTRGQPYQETQYF. The CDR3 DNA follows: TGTGCTAGTGGTCAAACCCGGGGACAGCCTTACCAAGAGACCCAGTACTTC. The V call is TRBV12-5, the J call TRBJ2-5; 7 bases fit TRBD1. The CDR3 loop spans 17 amino acids. V lost 5 bases, J lost 0 bases, and 12 bases stayed unmatched. Germline V gene sequence: CDR1 LGHNT, CDR2 FRNRAP.

The chain links TRBV4-1 to TRBJ1-1; no reliable D call. Germline CDR1 is MGHRA and CDR2 is YSYEKL. The CDR3 length is 13 residues. V was trimmed by 3 bases and J by 6 bases, leaving 11 bases between them. The CDR3 sequence: CASSHHLRAEAFF. The CDR3 DNA is TGCGCCAGCAGCCACCATCTTCGGGCTGAAGCTTTCTTT.

This clone has a handful of counts. This sequence joins TRBV13 and TRBJ2-3, with TRBD2 matching 11 bases. This CDR3 has 14 residues. J gave up 6 bases and V 2 bases, and 1 base lay outside the gene matches. Germline V gene lookup returns CDR1 PRHDT and CDR2 FYEKMQ (reference sequence). The CDR3, as DNA: TGTGCCAGCAGCTTAAGGACTAGCGGGGATACGCAGTATTTT. Its translation: CASSLRTSGDTQYF.

The chain is built from TRBV4-1 and TRBJ1-2, with 7 bases fitting TRBD1. V lost 4 bases, J lost 3 bases, and 2 bases stayed unmatched. Germline V gives CDR1 MGHRA, CDR2 YSYEKL. The CDR3 covers 13 residues. The CDR3 spells CASSLTGDYGYTF. CDR3 coding DNA: TGCGCCAGCAGCCTTACAGGGGACTATGGCTACACCTTC.

V gene TRBV5-1 combines with J gene TRBJ2-2, with TRBD1 identical over 8 bases. Germline CDR1 and CDR2: SGHRS and YFSETQ. The CDR3 spans 15 residues. The ends lost 4 bases at V and 2 bases at J; junction bases unmatched: 4. CDR3 in DNA: TGCGCCAGCAGCACGGGACAGGTTAACACCGGGGAGCTGTTTTTT. Amino acids: CASSTGQVNTGELFF.

The chain employs TRBV2 and TRBJ1-2; tentatively, D is TRBD1 (6 bases). Germline assignment: CDR1 SNHLY and CDR2 FYNNEI. This CDR3 has 13 residues. Trimming took off 10 bases at V and 1 base at J, with 13 bases between the two ends. CDR3 sequence (DNA): TGTGCCACCCGGGACAAAAATAACTATGGCTACACCTTC. It encodes CATRDKNNYGYTF.

The V and J genes are TRBV7-2 and TRBJ2-5; 10 nucleotides line up with TRBD2. The CDR3 loop spans 15 amino acids. V lost 5 bases, J lost 2 bases, and 5 bases stayed unmatched. From germline, CDR1 is SGHTA and CDR2 FQGNSA. CDR3 amino acids: CASSLSLAGQETQYF. The CDR3 DNA sequence: TGTGCCAGCAGCCTTTCACTAGCGGGGCAAGAGACCCAGTACTTC.

V usage is TRBV6-6 and J usage is TRBJ1-1, with TRBD1 as a possible D gene (5 bases). Deletions cut 8 bases from V and 1 base from J, with 14 bases between. CDR1 MNHNY and CDR2 SVGAGI come from the germline V gene (reference sequence). This CDR3 region has 14 residues. CDR3 loop: CASCGTRRNTEAFF. The DNA for the CDR3 is TGTGCCAGCTGTGGGACTCGAAGGAACACTGAAGCTTTCTTT.

In DNA, the CDR3 is TGTGCCAGCAGTCACGGGAGGGAAAAACTGTTTTTT. Amino acid sequence: CASSHGREKLFF. The genes are TRBV6-5 and TRBJ1-4; D remains ambiguous. From germline, CDR1 is MNHEY and CDR2 SVGAGI. Trimming took off 5 bases at V and 8 bases at J, with 9 bases between the two ends. The length of the CDR3 is 12 residues.

The V and J genes are TRBV21-1 and TRBJ1-3. TRBV21-1 is listed as a pseudogene. This CDR3 is 16 amino acids long. CDR3 nucleotide sequence: TGTGCCAGCAGCAAAGGAGCAGCGGGACCTGGAAACACCATATATTTT. It codes for CASSKGAAGPGNTIYF.

The chain uses TRBV18 and TRBJ2-3; TRBD2 agrees at 10 bases. The germline CDR1 and CDR2 sequences are KGHSH and LQKENI. V dropped 2 bases and J dropped 4; count of bases not matched to a gene: 6. CDR3 length equals 16 residues. The CDR3 region is CASSPSGRAAADTQYF. The CDR3 DNA reads TGTGCCAGCTCACCAAGCGGGAGGGCCGCGGCAGATACGCAGTATTTT. Drawing the rest from reference TRBV18 and TRBJ2-3, the complete variable domain is NAGVMQNPRHLVRRRGQEARLRCSPMKGHSHVYWYRQLPEEGLKFMVYLQKENIIDESGMPKERFSAEFPKEGPSILRIQQVVRGDSAAYFCASSPSGRAAADTQYFGPGTRLTVL.

The rearrangement joins TRBV7-2 to TRBJ2-1, with 9 bases identical to TRBD2. Trimming cost V 4 bases and J 0 bases; bases outside gene matches: 7. The CDR3 spans 17 residues. Germline lookup yields CDR1 SGHTA and CDR2 FQGNSA. CDR3 DNA sequence: TGTGCCAGCAGCTCCCGACTAGCGGTGAGCTCCTACAATGAGCAGTTCTTC. This codes for CASSSRLAVSSYNEQFF.

This clone was picked up one time. The chain is built from TRBV12-5 and TRBJ1-1; 9 bases agree with TRBD1. With V trimmed by 5 bases and J by 4 bases, 2 bases remained unmatched. In germline, CDR1 is LGHNT, CDR2 FRNRAP. This CDR3 is built from 13 residues. The CDR3 DNA is TGTGCTAGTGGTGGGACAGGGCGCACTGAAGCTTTCTTT. Protein sequence: CASGGTGRTEAFF. The full variable domain, its missing parts supplied by reference TRBV12-5 and TRBJ1-1, is DARVTQTPRHKVTEMGQEVTMRCQPILGHNTVFWYRQTMMQGLELLAYFRNRAPLDDSGMPKDRFSAEMPDATLATLKIQPSEPRDSAVYFCASGGTGRTEAFFGQGTRLTVV.